The next 3 T cell receptor beta chains were all read from a single sample in a study of T cell clonality in common variable immunodeficiency. TCRdb's table, derived via immunoSEQ multiplex PCR, lists solely in-frame clones and lacks some. Recorded here are 40,000 to 60,000 clones, none singletons. What was sequenced was peripheral blood mononuclear cells. The receptors shown here come from a person aged 18 to 69 in good health.

This clone was detected many times. From the germline J gene comes the end of the CDR3, since the read stops 3 residues before it. The chain is built from TRBV20-1 and TRBJ2-7; 10 bases align to TRBD2. This CDR3 is 14 amino acids long. Looked up from germline, CDR1 is DFQATT and CDR2 is SNEGSKA (reference sequence). Trimming removed 4 bases from V and 6 bases from J; junction bases left unmatched: 9. The sequenced CDR3 bases are TGCAGTGCTACCCCGGCTAGCGGGAGATTCGAG. Protein product: CSATPASGRFE. The entire CDR3 protein reads CSATPASGRFEQYF.

This clone was counted at least ten times. The read ends 3 residues early relative to the CDR3; the germline J gene fills the gap. The V call is TRBV5-4, the J call TRBJ2-1; TRBD2 matches at 15 bases. The CDR3 is 16 residues long. CDR1 and CDR2 from the germline V gene are SGHNT and YYREEE (reference sequence). V lost 4 bases, J lost 8 bases, and 7 bases stayed unmatched. The CDR3 here is CASSTGLAGGFDEQFF. CDR3 bases read: TGTGCCAGCAGCACGGGACTAGCGGGAGGTTTTGATGAG.

This clone was detected ten times or more. The CDR3 extends 3 residues past the end of the read, so its final part is completed from the germline J gene. The chain joins TRBV5-5 to TRBJ2-7; D is possibly TRBD1 (6 bases). The V gene's germline CDR1 is SGHKS and CDR2 YYEKEE (reference sequence). The CDR3 extends over 14 amino acids. Deletions cut 1 base from V and 2 bases from J, with 10 bases between. The CDR3: CASSLFNRAYEQYF. Partial CDR3 DNA: TGTGCCAGCAGCTTGTTTAACAGGGCCTACGAG.